Included here is one T cell receptor beta chain sequence, with context. The sample comes from a study of blood T cell repertoires in COVID-19. About the research overall: The origin of the acute and convalescent COVID-19 samples was the United States, Italy and Spain. Sample material is recorded as cDNA or gDNA derived from T cells, B-cell-depleted T cells, or PBMCs.

Under the authors' procedure: Reference gene primers were amplified, and this amplification served to estimate nucleated cell counts. Using immunoSEQ multiplex PCR, the repertoire was profiled, and TCRdb retains in-frame clones only, with some absent. V, J and clone size are those of that table, while D and trimming were read from the DNA. Found here are roughly 250,000 clones, 81% of them singletons; the top ten hold around 2.9%. This TCR came from a woman aged 55-75 years with active or convalescent COVID-19. Sequenced material: peripheral blood.

The DNA for the CDR3 is TGTGCCAGCAGCTTAGTGGGACTAGCGGGGGGGCCTCCGACAGATACGCAGTATTTT. This gives the protein CASSLVGLAGGPPTDTQYF. The chain carries TRBV11-2 and TRBJ2-3; TRBD2 matches 16 bases. This CDR3 has 19 amino acids. V was pared by 1 base and J by 3 bases, with 7 bases of the junction left unmatched. Germline lookup yields CDR1 SGHAT and CDR2 FQNNGV.